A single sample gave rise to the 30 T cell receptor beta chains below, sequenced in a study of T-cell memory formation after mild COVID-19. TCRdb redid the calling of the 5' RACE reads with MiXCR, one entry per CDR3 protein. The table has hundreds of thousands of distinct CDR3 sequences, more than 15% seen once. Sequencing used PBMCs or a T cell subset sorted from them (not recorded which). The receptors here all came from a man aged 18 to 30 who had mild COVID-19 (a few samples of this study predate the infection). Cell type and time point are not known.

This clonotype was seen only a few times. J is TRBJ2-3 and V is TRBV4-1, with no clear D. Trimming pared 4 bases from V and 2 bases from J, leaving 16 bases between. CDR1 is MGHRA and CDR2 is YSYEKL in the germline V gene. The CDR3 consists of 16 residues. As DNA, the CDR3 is TGCGCCAGCAGCCCCCGTAATACAGAGGCCACAGATACGCAGTATTTT. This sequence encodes CASSPRNTEATDTQYF.

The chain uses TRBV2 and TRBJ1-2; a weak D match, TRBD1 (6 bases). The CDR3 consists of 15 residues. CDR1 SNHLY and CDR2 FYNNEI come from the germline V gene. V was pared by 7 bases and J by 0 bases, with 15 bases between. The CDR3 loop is CASTRGGAPNYGYTF. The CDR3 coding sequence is TGTGCCAGCACCCGTGGGGGGGCGCCTAACTATGGCTACACCTTC. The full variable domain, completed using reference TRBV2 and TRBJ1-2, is EPEVTQTPSHQVTQMGQEVILRCVPISNHLYFYWYRQILGQKVEFLVSFYNNEISEKSEIFDDQFSVERPDGSNFTLKIRSTKLEDSAMYFCASTRGGAPNYGYTFGSGTRLTVV.

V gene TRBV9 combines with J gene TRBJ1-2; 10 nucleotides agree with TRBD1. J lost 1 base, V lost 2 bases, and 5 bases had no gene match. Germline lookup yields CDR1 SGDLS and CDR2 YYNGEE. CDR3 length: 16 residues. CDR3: CASSVGGQGDNYGYTF. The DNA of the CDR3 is TGTGCCAGCAGCGTGGGAGGACAGGGGGATAACTATGGCTACACCTTC. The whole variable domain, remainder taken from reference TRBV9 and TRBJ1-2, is DSGVTQTPKHLITATGQRVTLRCSPRSGDLSVYWYQQSLDQGLQFLIQYYNGEERAKGNILERFSAQQFPDLHSELNLSSLELGDSALYFCASSVGGQGDNYGYTFGSGTRLTVV.

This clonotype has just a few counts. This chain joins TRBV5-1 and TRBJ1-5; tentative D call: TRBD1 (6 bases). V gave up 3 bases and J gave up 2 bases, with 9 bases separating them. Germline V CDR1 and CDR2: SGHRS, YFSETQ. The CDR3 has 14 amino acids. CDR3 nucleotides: TGCGCCAGCAGCTCAGGGGATGGCAATCAGCCCCAGCATTTT. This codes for CASSSGDGNQPQHF.

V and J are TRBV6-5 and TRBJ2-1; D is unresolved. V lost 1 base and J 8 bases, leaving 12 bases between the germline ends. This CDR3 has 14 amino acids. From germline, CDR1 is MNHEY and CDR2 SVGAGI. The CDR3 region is CASSYWPSGDEQFF. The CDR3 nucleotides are TGTGCCAGCAGTTACTGGCCATCTGGGGATGAGCAGTTCTTC.

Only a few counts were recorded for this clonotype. CDR3 sequence: CASTQRGGVLGTQYF. In DNA, the CDR3 is TGTGCCAGCACCCAGCGGGGGGGCGTTTTGGGTACGCAGTATTTT. This chain joins TRBV7-9 and TRBJ2-3, with TRBD2 matching 10 bases. This CDR3 contains 15 residues. After removal of 7 bases from V and 8 bases from J, the junction contained 12 bases not matched to a gene. Germline lookup yields CDR1 SEHNR and CDR2 FQNEAQ (reference sequence).

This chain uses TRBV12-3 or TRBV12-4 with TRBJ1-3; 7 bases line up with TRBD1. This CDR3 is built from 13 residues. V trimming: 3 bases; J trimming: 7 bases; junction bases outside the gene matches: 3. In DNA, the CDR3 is TGTGCCAGCAGTTTGACAGGGTTGAACACCATATATTTT. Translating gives CASSLTGLNTIYF.

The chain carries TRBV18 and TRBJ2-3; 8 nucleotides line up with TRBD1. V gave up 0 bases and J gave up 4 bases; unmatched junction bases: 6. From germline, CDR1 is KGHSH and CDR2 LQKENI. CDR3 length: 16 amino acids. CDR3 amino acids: CASSPPGRGRPDTQYF. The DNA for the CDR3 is TGTGCCAGCTCACCACCGGGCAGGGGGCGGCCAGATACGCAGTATTTT.

The chain's CDR3 is CSARAGGPKNIQYF. The CDR3 DNA is TGCAGTGCTAGAGCGGGCGGGCCCAAAAACATTCAGTACTTC. The V call is TRBV20-1, the J call TRBJ2-4; D is perhaps TRBD2 (5 bases). Germline CDR1 reads DFQATT; CDR2 reads SNEGSKA (reference sequence). CDR3 size: 14 residues. Trimming removed 1 base at V and 2 bases at J, with 9 bases between.

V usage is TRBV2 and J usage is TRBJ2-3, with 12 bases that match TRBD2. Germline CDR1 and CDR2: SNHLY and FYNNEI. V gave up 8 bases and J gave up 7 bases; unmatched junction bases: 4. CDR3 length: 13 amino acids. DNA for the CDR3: TGTGCCAGCCTAGCGGGGGGGGAAAATACGCAGTATTTT. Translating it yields CASLAGGENTQYF.

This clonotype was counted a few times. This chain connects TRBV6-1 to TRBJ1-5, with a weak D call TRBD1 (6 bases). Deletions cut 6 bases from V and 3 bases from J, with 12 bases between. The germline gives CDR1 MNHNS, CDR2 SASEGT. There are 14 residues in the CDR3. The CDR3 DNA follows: TGTGCCAGCAGCGGAGGGGGATACAATCAGCCCCAGCATTTT. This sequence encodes CASSGGGYNQPQHF.

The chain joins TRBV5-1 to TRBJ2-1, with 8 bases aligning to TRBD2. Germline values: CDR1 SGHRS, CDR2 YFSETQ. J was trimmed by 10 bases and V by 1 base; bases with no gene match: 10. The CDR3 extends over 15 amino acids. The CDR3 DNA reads TGCGCCAGCAGCTTGTTTCTAGCGGGTGAAGGGGAGCAGTTCTTC. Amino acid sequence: CASSLFLAGEGEQFF.

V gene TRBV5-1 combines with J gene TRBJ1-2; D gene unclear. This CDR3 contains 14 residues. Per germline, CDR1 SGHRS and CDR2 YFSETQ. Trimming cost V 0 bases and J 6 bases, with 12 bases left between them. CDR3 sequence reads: CASSLVGEANGYTF. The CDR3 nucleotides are TGCGCCAGCAGCTTGGTGGGAGAAGCGAATGGCTACACCTTC.

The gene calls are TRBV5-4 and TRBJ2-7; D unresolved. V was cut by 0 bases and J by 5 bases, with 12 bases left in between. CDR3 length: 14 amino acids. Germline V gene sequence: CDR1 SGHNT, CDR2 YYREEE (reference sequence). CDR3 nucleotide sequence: TGTGCCAGCAGCTTGGCCAGGACCCCGGACGAGCAGTACGTC. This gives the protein CASSLARTPDEQYV.

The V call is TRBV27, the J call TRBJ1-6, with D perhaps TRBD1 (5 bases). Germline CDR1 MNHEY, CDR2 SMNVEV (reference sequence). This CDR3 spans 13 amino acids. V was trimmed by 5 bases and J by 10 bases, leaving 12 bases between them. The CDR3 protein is CASSPTGVSPLHF. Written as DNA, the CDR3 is TGTGCCAGCAGTCCTACAGGAGTCTCACCCCTCCACTTT.

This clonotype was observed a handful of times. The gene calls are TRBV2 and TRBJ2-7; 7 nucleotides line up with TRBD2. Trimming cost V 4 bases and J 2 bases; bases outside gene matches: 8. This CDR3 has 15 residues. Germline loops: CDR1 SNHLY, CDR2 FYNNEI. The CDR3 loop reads CASSGFERGTYEQYV. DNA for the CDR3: TGTGCCAGCAGTGGTTTTGAGCGGGGCACCTACGAGCAGTACGTC.

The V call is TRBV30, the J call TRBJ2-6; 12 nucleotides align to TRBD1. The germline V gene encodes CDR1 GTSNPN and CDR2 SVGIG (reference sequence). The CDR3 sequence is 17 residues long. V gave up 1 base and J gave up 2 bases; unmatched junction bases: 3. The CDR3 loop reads CAWSAGQGAPGANVLTF. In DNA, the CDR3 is TGTGCCTGGAGTGCGGGACAGGGGGCGCCTGGGGCCAACGTCCTGACTTTC.

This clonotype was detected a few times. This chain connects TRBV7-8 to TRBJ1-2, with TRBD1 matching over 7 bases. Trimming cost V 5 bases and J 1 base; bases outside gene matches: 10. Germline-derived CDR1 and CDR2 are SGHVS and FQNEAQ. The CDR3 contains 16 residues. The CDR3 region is CASSLRIQGFNYGYTF. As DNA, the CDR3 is TGTGCCAGCAGCCTTAGAATACAGGGGTTTAACTATGGCTACACCTTC.

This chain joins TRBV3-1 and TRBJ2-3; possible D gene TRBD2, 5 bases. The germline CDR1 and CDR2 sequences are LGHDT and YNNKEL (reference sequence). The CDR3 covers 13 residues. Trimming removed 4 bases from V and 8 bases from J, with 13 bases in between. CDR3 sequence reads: CASSLRGLGTQYF. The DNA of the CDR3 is TGTGCCAGCAGCCTCCGAGGGCTGGGTACGCAGTATTTT.

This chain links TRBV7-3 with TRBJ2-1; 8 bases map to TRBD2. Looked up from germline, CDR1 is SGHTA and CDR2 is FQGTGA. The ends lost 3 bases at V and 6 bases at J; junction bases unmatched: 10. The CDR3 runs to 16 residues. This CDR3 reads CASSFTGTSTGNEQFF. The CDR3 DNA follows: TGTGCCAGCAGCTTTACCGGGACTAGTACGGGCAATGAGCAGTTCTTC. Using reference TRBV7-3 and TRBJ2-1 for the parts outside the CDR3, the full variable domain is GAGVSQTPSNKVTEKGKYVELRCDPISGHTALYWYRQSLGQGPEFLIYFQGTGAADDSGLPNDRFFAVRPEGSVSTLKIQRTERGDSAVYLCASSFTGTSTGNEQFFGPGTRLTVL.

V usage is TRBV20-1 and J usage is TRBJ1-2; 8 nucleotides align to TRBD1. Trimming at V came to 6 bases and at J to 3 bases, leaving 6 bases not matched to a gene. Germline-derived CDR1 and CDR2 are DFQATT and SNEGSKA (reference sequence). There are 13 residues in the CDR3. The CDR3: CSARTGYDYGYTF. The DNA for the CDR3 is TGCAGTGCCAGGACAGGGTACGACTATGGCTACACCTTC.

The CDR3 protein is CASSFQDRETQYF. The CDR3 DNA is TGTGCCAGCAGTTTCCAAGACAGAGAGACCCAGTACTTC. The chain carries TRBV6-2 or TRBV6-3 and TRBJ2-5; possible D gene TRBD1, 5 bases. V lost 4 bases and J lost 4, with 10 bases in between. The CDR3 is 13 residues long. The germline V gene has CDR1 MNHEY and CDR2 SVGEGT.

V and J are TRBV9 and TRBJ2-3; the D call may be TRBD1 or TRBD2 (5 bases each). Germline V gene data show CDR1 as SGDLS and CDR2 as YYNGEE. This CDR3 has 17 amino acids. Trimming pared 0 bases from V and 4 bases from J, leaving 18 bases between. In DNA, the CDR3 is TGTGCCAGCAGCGTAGGGGGCGGGTCCAGAGCTGCAGATACGCAGTATTTT. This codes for CASSVGGGSRAADTQYF. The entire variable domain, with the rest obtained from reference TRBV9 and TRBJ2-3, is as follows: DSGVTQTPKHLITATGQRVTLRCSPRSGDLSVYWYQQSLDQGLQFLIQYYNGEERAKGNILERFSAQQFPDLHSELNLSSLELGDSALYFCASSVGGGSRAADTQYFGPGTRLTVL.

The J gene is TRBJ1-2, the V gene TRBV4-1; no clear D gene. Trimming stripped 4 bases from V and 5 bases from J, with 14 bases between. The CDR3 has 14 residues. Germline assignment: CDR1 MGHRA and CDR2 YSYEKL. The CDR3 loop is CASSPLLRPYGYTF. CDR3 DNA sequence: TGCGCCAGCAGCCCCTTGCTGAGACCTTATGGCTACACCTTC.

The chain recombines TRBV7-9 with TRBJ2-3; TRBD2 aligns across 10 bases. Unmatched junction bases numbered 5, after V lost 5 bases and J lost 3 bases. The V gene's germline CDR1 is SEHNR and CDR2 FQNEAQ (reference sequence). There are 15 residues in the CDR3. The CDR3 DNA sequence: TGTGCCAGCAGCCAGCGGGGGGGGAGGACAGATACGCAGTATTTT. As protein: CASSQRGGRTDTQYF. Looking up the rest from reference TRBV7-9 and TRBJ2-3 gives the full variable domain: DTGVSQNPRHKITKRGQNVTFRCDPISEHNRLYWYRQTLGQGPEFLTYFQNEAQLEKSRLLSDRFSAERPKGSFSTLEIQRTEQGDSAMYLCASSQRGGRTDTQYFGPGTRLTVL.

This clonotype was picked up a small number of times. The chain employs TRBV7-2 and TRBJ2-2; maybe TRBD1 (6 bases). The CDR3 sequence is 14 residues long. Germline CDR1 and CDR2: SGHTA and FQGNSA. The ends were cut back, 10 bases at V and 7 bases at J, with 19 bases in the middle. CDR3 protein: CATAFQGRVGELFF. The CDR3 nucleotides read TGTGCCACCGCCTTCCAGGGGCGGGTCGGGGAGCTGTTTTTT.

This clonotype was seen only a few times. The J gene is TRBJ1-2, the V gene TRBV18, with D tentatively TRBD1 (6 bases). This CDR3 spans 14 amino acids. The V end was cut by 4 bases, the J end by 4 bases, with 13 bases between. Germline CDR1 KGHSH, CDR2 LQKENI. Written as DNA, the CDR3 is TGTGCCAGCTCACTGCCGGACAGCTTCTATGGCTACACCTTC. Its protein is CASSLPDSFYGYTF.

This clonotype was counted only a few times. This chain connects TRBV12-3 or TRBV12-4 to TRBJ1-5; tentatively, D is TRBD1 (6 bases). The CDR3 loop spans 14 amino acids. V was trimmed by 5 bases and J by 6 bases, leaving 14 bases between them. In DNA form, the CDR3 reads TGTGCCAGCAGTACGGGGGAAGGGGGTCAGCCCCAGCATTTT. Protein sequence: CASSTGEGGQPQHF.

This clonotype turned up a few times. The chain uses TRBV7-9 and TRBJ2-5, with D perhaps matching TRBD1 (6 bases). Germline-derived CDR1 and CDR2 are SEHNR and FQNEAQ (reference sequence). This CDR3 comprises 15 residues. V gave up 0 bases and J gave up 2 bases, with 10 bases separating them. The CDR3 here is CASSLAHGQQETQYF. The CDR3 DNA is TGTGCCAGCAGCTTAGCCCACGGACAGCAAGAGACCCAGTACTTC. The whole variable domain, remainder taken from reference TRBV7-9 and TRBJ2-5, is DTGVSQNPRHKITKRGQNVTFRCDPISEHNRLYWYRQTLGQGPEFLTYFQNEAQLEKSRLLSDRFSAERPKGSFSTLEIQRTEQGDSAMYLCASSLAHGQQETQYFGPGTRLLVL.

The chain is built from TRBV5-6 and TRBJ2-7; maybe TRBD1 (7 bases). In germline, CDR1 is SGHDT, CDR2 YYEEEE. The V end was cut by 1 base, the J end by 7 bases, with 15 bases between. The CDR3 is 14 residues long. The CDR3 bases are TGTGCCAGCAGCTTGCCAGGGGGGTCCTGGGAGCAGTACTTC. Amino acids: CASSLPGGSWEQYF.